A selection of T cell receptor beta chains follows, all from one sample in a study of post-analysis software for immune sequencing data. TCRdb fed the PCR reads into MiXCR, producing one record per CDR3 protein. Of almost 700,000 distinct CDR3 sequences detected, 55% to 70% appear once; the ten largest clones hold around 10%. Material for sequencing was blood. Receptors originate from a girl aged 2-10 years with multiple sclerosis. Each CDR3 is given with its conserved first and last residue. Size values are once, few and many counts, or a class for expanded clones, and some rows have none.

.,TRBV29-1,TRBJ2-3,CSVEDPGVPDTQYF
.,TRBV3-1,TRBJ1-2,CASSQSYRDGYGYTF
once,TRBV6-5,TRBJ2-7,CASSYNGRYEQYF
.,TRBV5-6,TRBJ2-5,CASSPVRGVRETQYF
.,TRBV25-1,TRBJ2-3,CASSELMTPTSTDTQYF
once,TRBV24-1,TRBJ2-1,CATSGDRPNNEQFF
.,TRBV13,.,CASSLGGGTGEQYF
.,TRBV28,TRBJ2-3,CASGLQGRGTDTQYF
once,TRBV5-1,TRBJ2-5,CAGSFSGVWETQYF
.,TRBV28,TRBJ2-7,CASSSRDGSWEQYF
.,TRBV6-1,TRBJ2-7,CASSALGGPPRTDSYEQYF
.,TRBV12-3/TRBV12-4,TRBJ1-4,CASSLWGGDEKLFF
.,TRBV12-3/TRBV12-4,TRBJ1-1,CASRRDRRFTEAFF
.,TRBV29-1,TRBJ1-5,CSVVERETSDQPQHF
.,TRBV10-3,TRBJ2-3,CAISPGLGWTDTQYF
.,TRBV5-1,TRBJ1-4,CASTTGTQNEKLFF
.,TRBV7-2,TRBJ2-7,CASSGQMSSYEQYF
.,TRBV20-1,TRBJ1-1,CSARAPTGKNTEAFF
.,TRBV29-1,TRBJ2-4,CSVGTGLSKNIQYF
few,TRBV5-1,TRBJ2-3,CASSLARYRSTDTQYF
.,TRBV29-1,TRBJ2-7,CSVATGPPNEQYF
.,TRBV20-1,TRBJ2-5,CSAPLETQYF
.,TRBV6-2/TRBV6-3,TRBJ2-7,CASSRSGHSYEQYF
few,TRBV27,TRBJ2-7,CASSLAGGRYEQYF
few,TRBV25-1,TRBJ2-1,CASSDYYEQFF
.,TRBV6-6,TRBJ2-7,CASSYRPGEFYEQYF
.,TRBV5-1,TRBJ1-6,CASSFDGNNSPLHF
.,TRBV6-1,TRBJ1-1,CASSNRGSTEAFF
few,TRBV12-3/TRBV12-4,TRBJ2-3,CASSRRGGGTDTQYF
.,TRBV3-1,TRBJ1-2,CASSQRGDYGYTF
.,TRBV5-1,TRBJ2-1,CASSLGQGKRYNEQFF
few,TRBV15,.,CATGPDLNEQYF
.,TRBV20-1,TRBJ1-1,CSVAGGGMAWNTEAFF
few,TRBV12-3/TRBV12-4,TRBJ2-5,CASSLGLGGQETQYF
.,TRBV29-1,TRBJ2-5,CSCAITYQETQYF
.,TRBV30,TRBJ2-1,CAWSTIAGSYNEQFF
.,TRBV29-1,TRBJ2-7,CSVGFLHYEQYF
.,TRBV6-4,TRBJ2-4,CASSDRIAGGGNIQYF
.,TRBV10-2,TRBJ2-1,CASRGQGWNEQFF
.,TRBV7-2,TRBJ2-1,CASSLGPGSLAIGEQFF
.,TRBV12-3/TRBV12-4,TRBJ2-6,CASIMGLAGVSGANVLTF